The 8 T cell receptor beta chains reported below all come from one sample, sequenced in a study of cytotoxic CD8 clonotypes in ibrutinib-treated CLL. Produced via immunoSEQ multiplex PCR; TCRdb's table is partial and in-frame only. The table includes 200,000 or so clones, roughly 79% detected once. Sequencing used PBMCs, obtained after 12 months of ibrutinib treatment. The source is a human donor with chronic lymphocytic leukemia.

V and J are TRBV28 and TRBJ2-7, with 8 bases matching TRBD2. Germline loops: CDR1 MDHEN, CDR2 SYDVKM. V lost 7 bases, J lost 6 bases, and 14 bases stayed unmatched. The CDR3 runs to 15 residues. The CDR3 region has the DNA TGTGCCAGCATTCCGGAGGGACTAGGGTTTGGCGAGCAGTACTTC. Its protein is CASIPEGLGFGEQYF.

This clone has a single count. The V gene is TRBV28, the J gene TRBJ1-3; D not resolved. The V gene lost 3 bases and the J gene lost 4 bases, with 10 bases spanning the gap. The CDR3 has 14 residues. Germline CDR1 MDHEN, CDR2 SYDVKM. CDR3 nucleotide sequence: TGTGCCAGCAGTTTCCGAGGTCCCGGAAACACCATATATTTT. The encoded protein is CASSFRGPGNTIYF.

The chain has TRBV25-1 and TRBJ2-7; 10 bases are shared with TRBD2. CDR3 length: 14 amino acids. CDR1 is MGHDK, CDR2 SYGVNS, per germline. V shed 5 bases, J shed 4 bases, and the junction held 5 bases outside the gene matches. DNA for the CDR3: TGTGCCAGCAGTCCGGGACTAGCGAAGTACGAGCAGTACTTC. This sequence encodes CASSPGLAKYEQYF.

The CDR3 DNA reads as TGTGCCAGCTCCCGGGGGGGGCGGGAGCAGTACTTC. Protein product: CASSRGGREQYF. The V and J genes are TRBV9 and TRBJ2-7; TRBD2 aligns across 8 bases. This CDR3 region has 12 residues. CDR1 SGDLS and CDR2 YYNGEE come from the germline V gene. Trimming took 7 bases from V and 7 from J; bases not matched to a gene: 7.

The chain couples TRBV30 to TRBJ1-2; D possibly corresponds to TRBD1 (5 bases). The germline V gene encodes CDR1 GTSNPN and CDR2 SVGIG (reference sequence). The CDR3 has 13 amino acids. Trimming left V 0 bases short and J 8 bases short, with 13 bases between. CDR3 sequence: CAWSVLRTQGYTF. CDR3 sequence (DNA): TGTGCCTGGAGTGTACTTCGGACACAAGGCTACACCTTC.

The rearrangement links TRBV4-1 to TRBJ2-5; 10 bases line up with TRBD1. The J segment lost 10 bases and the V segment lost 6 bases, leaving 5 bases of the junction unmatched. The CDR3 spans 12 residues. Germline CDR1 and CDR2: MGHRA and YSYEKL. CDR3 bases: TGCGCCAGCAGTCTGGACAGGGGGAACCAGTACTTC. This sequence encodes CASSLDRGNQYF.

The genes are TRBV30 and TRBJ1-5; no firm D call. The CDR3 extends over 13 amino acids. V was cut by 3 bases and J by 3 bases, with 9 bases left in between. Per the germline V gene, CDR1 is GTSNPN and CDR2 is SVGIG (reference sequence). The CDR3 sequence: CAWRGNLNQPQHF. CDR3 bases: TGTGCCTGGAGGGGAAACCTCAATCAGCCCCAGCATTTT.

V and J are TRBV28 and TRBJ2-7, with D perhaps matching TRBD1 (5 bases). The V gene lost 5 bases and the J gene lost 7 bases, with 18 bases spanning the gap. CDR1 is MDHEN and CDR2 is SYDVKM in the germline V gene. The CDR3 is 14 residues long. The CDR3 DNA reads as TGTGCCAGCAGTGCCCTGGGCAGGGCGATGGAGCAGTACTTC. It yields the protein CASSALGRAMEQYF.